The 31 T cell receptor beta chains below all came from one sample that was sequenced in a study of T cell clonality in common variable immunodeficiency. Method: immunoSEQ multiplex PCR; TCRdb's copy keeps in-frame clones and lacks some. The record shows about 43,000 clones for this sample, with no singletons present. The specimen was peripheral blood mononuclear cells. These receptors were collected from a person aged 18 to 75 in good health.

This clone appeared many times. The read terminates 3 residues before the CDR3 end, so the remaining end is supplied by the germline J gene. This rearrangement joins TRBV6-2 or TRBV6-3 to TRBJ1-6; weak D call: TRBD1 (6 bases). This CDR3 has 13 residues. V was pared by 5 bases and J by 8 bases, with 10 bases between. Germline V gene lookup returns CDR1 MNHEY and CDR2 SVGEGT. Partial CDR3 DNA: TGTGCCAGCAGTCGTAAGGGGGATTCACCC. This translates into CASSRKGDSP. The complete CDR3 protein is CASSRKGDSPLHF.

This clone was seen at least ten times. The sequenced fragment ends 3 residues before the CDR3 boundary, so the rest is inferred from the germline J gene. V and J are TRBV5-1 and TRBJ1-2; weak D call: TRBD1 (6 bases). V was pared by 3 bases and J by 4 bases, with 22 bases between. The CDR3 sequence is 17 residues long. Germline-derived CDR1 and CDR2 are SGHRS and YFSETQ. CDR3 region: CASSSFTGYDSPYGYTF. Incomplete CDR3 DNA: TGCGCCAGCAGCTCCTTCACAGGGTACGATTCCCCCTATGGC.

This clone has a count of ten or more. The CDR3 end falls 3 residues outside the read, so it is completed with the germline J gene. The chain couples TRBV5-1 to TRBJ1-4, with 7 bases aligning to TRBD1. The germline V gene has CDR1 SGHRS and CDR2 YFSETQ. J gave up 6 bases and V 0 bases, and 2 bases lay outside the gene matches. CDR3 size: 14 residues. Partial CDR3 DNA: TGCGCCAGCAGCTTGGACCAGGGGGATGAAAAA. It specifies CASSLDQGDEK. The CDR3 in its entirety is CASSLDQGDEKLFF.

This clone was picked up many times. The read gets to within 3 residues of the CDR3 end, and the germline J gene fills in the rest. The rearrangement joins TRBV10-1 to TRBJ2-2; a weak D match, TRBD2 (6 bases). Germline V gives CDR1 WNHNN, CDR2 SYGVQD (reference sequence). This CDR3 spans 14 amino acids. Trimming took 4 bases from V and 5 from J, leaving 11 bases between them. CDR3 DNA (partial): TGCGCCAGCAGTGCTAGCGAGAGGACCGGGGAG. Protein sequence: CASSASERTGE. The CDR3 as a whole reads CASSASERTGELFF.

This clone has ten or more counts. The missing CDR3 end, 3 residues past where the read stops, is filled in from the germline J gene. The V and J genes are TRBV2 and TRBJ1-1, with a possible D match to TRBD1 (5 bases). CDR1 is SNHLY, CDR2 FYNNEI, per germline. This CDR3 is 14 amino acids long. V was shortened by 6 bases and J by 0 bases, with 11 bases between the two germline ends. The CDR3 sequence: CASSSGSLNTEAFF. Partial CDR3 DNA: TGTGCCAGCAGCTCAGGGTCTTTGAACACTGAA.

In this sample, this clone turned up many times. CDR3: CASSLGTIYNEQFF. Partial CDR3 DNA: TGTGCCAGCAGCTTAGGGACAATTTACAATGAG. The chain joins TRBV7-6 to TRBJ2-1; D is perhaps TRBD1 (5 bases). Read data end 3 residues before the CDR3 end; the end is taken from the germline J gene. The CDR3 covers 14 residues. Germline CDR1 is SGHVS and CDR2 is FNYEAQ. Trimming pared 1 base from V and 4 bases from J, leaving 8 bases between.

The sample holds many counts of this clone. The CDR3 goes on 3 residues after the read ends, and that part is filled in from the germline J gene. This chain joins TRBV14 and TRBJ1-2; D is unclear. Looked up from germline, CDR1 is SGHDN and CDR2 is FVKESK. Trimming cost V 1 base and J 4 bases, with 7 bases left between them. CDR3 length: 13 residues. The CDR3 DNA, read in part, is TGTGCCAGCAGCCAAGGGACTTTCTATGGC. It codes for CASSQGTFYG. The full CDR3 protein reads CASSQGTFYGYTF.

This clone was picked up many times. The CDR3 spells CASGDRGGASGTGELFF. The DNA read from the CDR3 is TGCGCCAGCGGAGATAGGGGGGGGGCGTCGGGCACCGGGGAG. The chain carries TRBV23-1 and TRBJ2-2; TRBD2 is a possible D gene (7 bases). The sequence runs out 3 residues before the end of the CDR3; the remainder is reconstructed from the germline J gene. TRBV23-1 is sorted into the ORF group, with uncertain function. This CDR3 contains 17 residues. Trimming stripped 8 bases from V and 4 bases from J, with 23 bases between.

This clone was observed many times. The sequenced fragment ends 3 residues before the CDR3 boundary, so the rest is inferred from the germline J gene. The chain carries TRBV5-6 and TRBJ2-7; 11 bases line up with TRBD2. CDR1 is SGHDT and CDR2 is YYEEEE in the germline V gene. The ends lost 3 bases at V and 4 bases at J; junction bases unmatched: 6. The CDR3 extends over 15 amino acids. The part of the CDR3 DNA that was read is TGTGCCAGCAGCTCAGTCGGGACTAGCGGTTACGAG. Residues: CASSSVGTSGYE. The full CDR3 sequence reads CASSSVGTSGYEQYF. Complete variable domain (other parts from reference TRBV5-6 and TRBJ2-7): DAGVTQSPTHLIKTRGQQVTLRCSPKSGHDTVSWYQQALGQGPQFIFQYYEEEERQRGNFPDRFSGHQFPNYSSELNVNALLLGDSALYLCASSSVGTSGYEQYFGPGTRLTVT.

This clone has at least ten counts. The read terminates 3 residues before the CDR3 end, so the remaining end is supplied by the germline J gene. The chain links TRBV7-3 to TRBJ1-1; possible D gene TRBD1, 6 bases. The CDR3 contains 13 residues. Germline-derived CDR1 and CDR2 are SGHTA and FQGTGA. With 5 bases removed from V and 1 base from J, the gap between germline ends came to 8 bases. The CDR3 spells CASSQGWNTEAFF. The part of the CDR3 DNA that was read is TGTGCCAGCAGCCAGGGGTGGAACACTGAA. The full variable domain, with the rest looked up from reference TRBV7-3 and TRBJ1-1, is GAGVSQTPSNKVTEKGKYVELRCDPISGHTALYWYRQSLGQGPEFLIYFQGTGAADDSGLPNDRFFAVRPEGSVSTLKIQRTERGDSAVYLCASSQGWNTEAFFGQGTRLTVV.

Remarks on this clone: The read stops 3 residues short of the end of the CDR3; the missing end is completed from the germline J gene. The chain recombines TRBV7-9 with TRBJ1-6; D is perhaps TRBD1 (6 bases). The germline CDR1 and CDR2 sequences are SEHNR and FQNEAQ (reference sequence). CDR3 length: 14 amino acids. Trimming left V 4 bases short and J 10 bases short, with 14 bases between. The CDR3 DNA, read in part, is TGTGCCAGCAGCTCGACGGGTGGGGGCTCACCC. It codes for CASSSTGGGSP. The full-length CDR3 reads as CASSSTGGGSPLHF.

Only a few counts were recorded for this clone. The read is 3 residues too short to cover the CDR3 end, so that end is filled in from the germline J gene. This sample also contains other DNA sequences that code for the same CDR3. The chain joins TRBV18 to TRBJ1-3; TRBD1 aligns across 7 bases. Unmatched junction bases numbered 8, after V lost 5 bases and J lost 1 base. This CDR3 spans 16 amino acids. From germline, CDR1 is KGHSH and CDR2 LQKENI. The CDR3 spells CASSKTGFSSGNTIYF. The sequenced part of the CDR3 DNA is TGTGCCAGCTCAAAGACAGGGTTTTCGTCTGGAAACACC.

There are many counts of this clone. The sequence runs out 3 residues before the end of the CDR3; the remainder is reconstructed from the germline J gene. This rearrangement joins TRBV4-1 to TRBJ1-2, with a possible D match to TRBD1 (6 bases). V was trimmed by 3 bases and J by 2 bases, leaving 13 bases between them. From germline, CDR1 is MGHRA and CDR2 YSYEKL. The CDR3 length is 15 residues. The CDR3 sequence: CASSHPPQGNYGYTF. The CDR3 bases that were read are TGCGCCAGCAGCCACCCTCCTCAGGGGAACTATGGC.

This clone was detected ten times or more. The read is 3 residues too short to cover the CDR3 end, so that end is filled in from the germline J gene. This sequence joins TRBV5-1 and TRBJ1-2; TRBD1 aligns across 7 bases. Trimming took 0 bases from V and 7 from J; bases not matched to a gene: 6. Germline V gene lookup returns CDR1 SGHRS and CDR2 YFSETQ. CDR3 size: 14 residues. CDR3 residues: CASSLEGTEGGYTF. CDR3 bases read: TGCGCCAGCAGCTTGGAAGGGACAGAGGGTGGC.

Ten or more counts support this clone. The CDR3 loop is CACSRHQGKVYEQYF. The part of the CDR3 DNA that was read is TGTGCCTGCTCACGACATCAGGGGAAGGTCTACGAG. The gene calls are TRBV30 and TRBJ2-7; TRBD1 might be the D (6 bases). The read terminates 3 residues before the CDR3 end, so the remaining end is supplied by the germline J gene. V was trimmed by 6 bases and J by 3 bases, leaving 21 bases between them. Germline V gene lookup returns CDR1 GTSNPN and CDR2 SVGIG (reference sequence). The CDR3 is 15 amino acids.

This clone was seen ten or more times. The read gets to within 3 residues of the CDR3 end, and the germline J gene fills in the rest. J is TRBJ2-2 and V is TRBV7-3, with D unclear. Germline CDR1 and CDR2: SGHTA and FQGTGA. Trimming shortened V by 5 bases and J by 0 bases, and 4 bases separated the two germline ends. The CDR3 runs to 13 residues. The covered CDR3 bases are TGTGCCAGCAGCCCCGCGAACACCGGGGAG. Amino acids: CASSPANTGE. The whole CDR3 region reads CASSPANTGELFF.

This clone occurred many times. The read falls 3 residues short of the CDR3 end, and the missing part is taken from the germline J gene. The rearrangement uses TRBV20-1 and TRBJ1-2; 7 nucleotides line up with TRBD1. Germline V lookup: CDR1 DFQATT, CDR2 SNEGSKA (reference sequence). The CDR3 is 15 amino acids. V gave up 2 bases and J gave up 0 bases; unmatched junction bases: 6. CDR3 bases read: TGCAGTGCTAGACCGGGGACAGCCTCTAACTATGGC. Its protein product is CSARPGTASNYG. The whole CDR3 reads CSARPGTASNYGYTF.

There are many counts of this clone. The sequenced CDR3 bases are TGTGCCAGCTCACCACCGAAAGACACTAACACTGAA. Protein sequence: CASSPPKDTNTE. From start to end, the CDR3 is CASSPPKDTNTEAFF. The chain has TRBV18 and TRBJ1-1; D remains unclear. The CDR3 end is not reached by the read, which stops 3 residues before it; the germline J gene fills it in. Trimming took 0 bases from V and 2 from J, leaving 10 bases between them. The CDR3 has 15 amino acids. Germline V gene lookup returns CDR1 KGHSH and CDR2 LQKENI. The variable domain in full, with the rest retrieved from reference TRBV18 and TRBJ1-1, is NAGVMQNPRHLVRRRGQEARLRCSPMKGHSHVYWYRQLPEEGLKFMVYLQKENIIDESGMPKERFSAEFPKEGPSILRIQQVVRGDSAAYFCASSPPKDTNTEAFFGQGTRLTVV.

This clone was seen many times. CDR3 DNA (partial): TGCGCCAGCAGCTTGGCTCAGTATGGAAACACC. Protein sequence: CASSLAQYGNT. The whole CDR3 sequence reads CASSLAQYGNTIYF. The chain employs TRBV5-1 and TRBJ1-3; no reliable D call. Read data end 3 residues before the CDR3 end; the end is taken from the germline J gene. The V end was cut by 0 bases, the J end by 3 bases, with 7 bases between. The CDR3 has 14 residues. In germline, CDR1 is SGHRS, CDR2 YFSETQ.

In this sample, this clone turned up many times. The read ends 3 residues early relative to the CDR3; the germline J gene fills the gap. The rearrangement joins TRBV7-9 to TRBJ1-1; D possibly corresponds to TRBD1 (6 bases). Between the trimmed V and J ends, which lost 3 bases and 5 bases, there was a span of 16 bases. Germline V lookup: CDR1 SEHNR, CDR2 FQNEAQ (reference sequence). CDR3 length: 15 residues. This chain's CDR3 is CASSFARGATTEAFF. CDR3 DNA (partial): TGTGCCAGCAGCTTTGCGCGGGGGGCGACGACTGAA.

This clone has only a few counts. The read falls 3 residues short of the CDR3 end, and the missing part is taken from the germline J gene. This chain uses TRBV20-1 with TRBJ1-2; D is unresolved. The CDR3 runs 12 residues. Germline assignment: CDR1 DFQATT and CDR2 SNEGSKA (reference sequence). This CDR3 is CSATPSGEGYTF. CDR3 DNA (partial): TGCAGTGCCACTCCTTCCGGGGAAGGC.

This clone was found many times. The read halts 3 residues ahead of the CDR3 end, with the missing end drawn from the germline J gene. J is TRBJ2-7 and V is TRBV20-1; 7 bases line up with TRBD1. Germline V gives CDR1 DFQATT, CDR2 SNEGSKA (reference sequence). Trimming at V came to 5 bases and at J to 0 bases, leaving 4 bases not matched to a gene. The CDR3 totals 13 residues. The chain's CDR3 is CSAPGQNSYEQYF. The part of the CDR3 DNA that was read is TGCAGTGCTCCGGGACAGAACTCCTACGAG.

There are many counts of this clone. With the read ending 3 residues before the CDR3 end, the germline J gene is used to fill in that end. The V and J genes are TRBV5-4 and TRBJ2-1; 12 bases match TRBD2. V lost 3 bases, J lost 4 bases, and 5 bases stayed unmatched. CDR1 and CDR2 from the germline V gene are SGHNT and YYREEE (reference sequence). This CDR3 has 16 amino acids. CDR3 DNA, as far as it was read: TGTGCCAGCAGCTCCCGGACTAGCGGGGTGTACAATGAG. As protein: CASSSRTSGVYNE. The entire CDR3 protein is CASSSRTSGVYNEQFF.

The table lists this clone with many counts. The DNA ends 3 residues before the CDR3 does, and the rest of the CDR3 is filled in from the germline J gene. This chain connects TRBV20-1 to TRBJ2-7; 8 bases match TRBD2. This CDR3 has 12 residues. V was clipped by 4 bases and J by 5 bases; unmatched bases: 4. CDR1 is DFQATT, CDR2 SNEGSKA, per germline (reference sequence). The DNA read from the CDR3 is TGCAGTGCTACTTGGACTAGCAACGAG. Translated, it gives CSATWTSNE. The whole CDR3 reads CSATWTSNEQYF.

In this sample, this clone turned up many times. The read terminates 3 residues ahead of where the CDR3 ends, so the germline J gene completes it. The chain recombines TRBV19 with TRBJ2-1; 8 bases map to TRBD1. J was trimmed by 8 bases and V by 9 bases; bases with no gene match: 9. The CDR3 extends over 13 amino acids. Looked up from germline, CDR1 is LNHDA and CDR2 is SQIVND (reference sequence). The CDR3 bases that were read are TGTGCCAGCCTCGGACAGGGTGGGGATGAG. It specifies CASLGQGGDE. In full, the CDR3 is CASLGQGGDEQFF.

This clone showed up many times. The read stops 3 residues short of the end of the CDR3; the missing end is completed from the germline J gene. The chain joins TRBV19 to TRBJ2-3, with TRBD2 as a possible D gene (7 bases). The CDR3 totals 18 residues. CDR1 LNHDA and CDR2 SQIVND come from the germline V gene (reference sequence). V gave up 1 base and J gave up 1 base, with 18 bases separating them. This chain's CDR3 is CASSIVRGGALGTDTQYF. The part of the CDR3 DNA that was read is TGTGCCAGTAGTATAGTCCGCGGGGGCGCCCTCGGCACAGATACG.

The table lists this clone with many counts. CDR3 sequence reads: CASSSRYNYNEQFF. Incomplete CDR3 DNA: TGTGCCAGCAGTTCAAGGTACAACTACAATGAG. The gene calls are TRBV5-6 and TRBJ2-1; D gene uncertain. The read is 3 residues too short to cover the CDR3 end, so that end is filled in from the germline J gene. The germline gives CDR1 SGHDT, CDR2 YYEEEE. This CDR3 comprises 14 residues. V gave up 5 bases and J gave up 3 bases, with 12 bases separating them.

At least ten counts were recorded for this clone. Coverage ceases 3 residues before the CDR3 finishes, and the germline J gene fills in the end. V usage is TRBV11-2 and J usage is TRBJ2-3; D is ambiguous. The CDR3 consists of 15 residues. CDR1 is SGHAT and CDR2 is FQNNGV in the germline V gene. V was trimmed by 1 base and J by 5 bases, leaving 13 bases between them. CDR3 DNA (partial): TGTGCCAGCAGCTTAGGTACCCCCACAAGAGATACG. Amino acids: CASSLGTPTRDT. The complete CDR3 sequence is CASSLGTPTRDTQYF.

This clone was counted at least ten times. The read falls 3 residues short of the CDR3 end, and the missing part is taken from the germline J gene. The V call is TRBV6-1, the J call TRBJ1-5; D unresolved. The germline gives CDR1 MNHNS, CDR2 SASEGT. Between the trimmed V and J ends, which lost 4 bases and 6 bases, there was a span of 13 bases. The CDR3 spans 14 residues. CDR3 DNA, as far as it was read: TGTGCCAGCAGTGGGACCTCGGGGAGTCAGCCC. Its protein product is CASSGTSGSQP. The whole CDR3 sequence is CASSGTSGSQPQHF.

This clone has at least ten counts. The CDR3 extends 3 residues past the end of the read, so its final part is completed from the germline J gene. The chain links TRBV2 to TRBJ2-7; 7 bases are a match to TRBD1. The germline V gene has CDR1 SNHLY and CDR2 FYNNEI. This CDR3 is built from 14 residues. With 5 bases clipped from V and 6 bases from J, the junction kept 10 bases outside the gene matches. CDR3 DNA, as far as it was read: TGTGCCAGCAGTTGGGACAGAGGTGACGGCGAG. Encoded protein: CASSWDRGDGE. The complete CDR3 reads CASSWDRGDGEQYF.

This clone was seen ten or more times. Sequencing ends 3 residues short of the CDR3 end; the germline J gene provides the rest. The J gene is TRBJ2-4, the V gene TRBV5-3; D unclear. TRBV5-3 is assigned to the ORF class and has an uncertain function. The CDR3 loop spans 13 amino acids. Trimming removed 8 bases from V and 0 bases from J, with 9 bases in between. CDR3: CARITLAKNIQYF. The CDR3 DNA, read in part, is TGTGCCAGGATAACTCTAGCCAAAAACATT.